This T cell receptor beta chain was obtained from a study of regulatory T cells in long-lasting Graves disease. Regarding time point: newly diagnosed GD, antithyroid drugs for less than 3 months. The TCR library was prepared using RNA isolated from PBMCs. Investigators prepared the TCR beta libraries by applying iRepertoire HTBI primers and Arm-PCR of CDR3 regions. TCRdb re-called the multiplex PCR reads with MiXCR, one entry per CDR3 protein. The sample includes some 220,000 distinct CDR3 sequences, around 20% of them seen just once. Overall study results and limits: Patients with persistent disease showed a bias toward TRBV28, TRBJ1-2 and TRBJ2-5. Accuracy was perhaps lowered by the small sample size.

The CDR3 runs 13 residues. Germline V CDR1 and CDR2: SGHTA, FQGNSA. V lost 2 bases to trimming and J lost 5 bases, with 9 bases between them. This clonotype was detected many times. Its cognate antigen is unknown. The same data also contributed to another study, on T cells in Graves' hyperthyroidism and ophthalmopathy. That study adds: The model predicted ophthalmopathy a median approximately six months before onset.

This clonotype was sampled from a woman aged 25 to 45 with Graves disease. The sample was peripheral blood mononuclear cells (PBMCs), taken at new diagnosis, from a patient treated with antithyroid drugs. The chain carries TRBV7-2 and TRBJ1-1, with D unresolved. CDR3 coding DNA: TGTGCCAGCAGCTTACGGCCGGGAACTGAAGCTTTCTTT. This gives the protein CASSLRPGTEAFF. Filled out from reference TRBV7-2 and TRBJ1-1, the complete variable domain reads GAGVSQSPSNKVTEKGKDVELRCDPISGHTALYWYRQSLGQGLEFLIYFQGNSAPDKSGLPSDRFSAERTGGSVSTLTIQRTQQEDSAVYLCASSLRPGTEAFFGQGTRLTVV.